Each of the 15 T cell receptor beta chains below was sequenced from the same sample in a study of T cells in Graves' hyperthyroidism and ophthalmopathy. RNA transcripts served as the template for amplifying TCR beta CDR3 regions. When the TCR CDR3 underwent first-round RT-PCR, the HTBI primer set was used. A single record per CDR3 protein comes from TCRdb applying MiXCR to the multiplex PCR reads. The table shows around 250,000 distinct CDR3 sequences, with roughly 15% occurring only once. The specimen was blood. Receptor source: a woman between 35 and 50 years old with Graves' hyperthyroidism that later progressed to Graves' ophthalmopathy.

Ten or more counts support this clonotype. The chain couples TRBV12-3 or TRBV12-4 to TRBJ2-7; D tentatively reads TRBD1 or TRBD2 (5 bases each). The CDR3 totals 15 residues. V gave up 3 bases and J gave up 6 bases, with 18 bases separating them. CDR3 in amino acids: CASSFESLHGGEQYF. For the CDR3, the DNA is TGTGCCAGCAGTTTTGAGAGCCTCCATGGGGGCGAGCAGTACTTC.

This clonotype was seen at least ten times. V usage is TRBV20-1 and J usage is TRBJ2-1, with D perhaps TRBD2 (5 bases). The CDR3 has 15 amino acids. Germline V gives CDR1 DFQATT, CDR2 SNEGSKA (reference sequence). V gave up 7 bases and J gave up 6 bases, with 22 bases separating them. CDR3 in DNA: TGCAGTGTAATCCCACTAGGCGTAGTCGGCAATGAGCAGTTCTTC. This gives the protein CSVIPLGVVGNEQFF.

V gene TRBV4-2 combines with J gene TRBJ2-7; D is unresolved. The length of the CDR3 is 16 residues. Germline-derived CDR1 and CDR2 are LGHNA and YNFKEQ. With 4 bases removed from V and 2 bases from J, the gap between germline ends came to 18 bases. The CDR3 bases are TGTGCCAGCAGCCCCAAGATGAGTGCGGAAACCTACGAGCAGTACTTC. This translates into CASSPKMSAETYEQYF.

This rearrangement joins TRBV7-8 to TRBJ2-7, with TRBD1 matching over 9 bases. V dropped 0 bases and J dropped 4; count of bases not matched to a gene: 4. From germline, CDR1 is SGHVS and CDR2 FQNEAQ. This CDR3 comprises 15 residues. The CDR3 loop is CASSLAGTGNYEQYF. The DNA of the CDR3 is TGTGCCAGCAGCTTAGCCGGGACAGGGAATTACGAGCAGTACTTC.

The chain combines TRBV28 with TRBJ2-4; 7 bases align to TRBD2. The germline CDR1 and CDR2 sequences are MDHEN and SYDVKM. With 1 base clipped from V and 0 bases from J, the junction kept 3 bases outside the gene matches. The CDR3 has 16 residues. The CDR3 spells CASSLSSGGAKNIQYF. In nucleotides, the CDR3 is TGTGCCAGCAGTTTATCTAGCGGAGGAGCCAAAAACATTCAGTACTTC.

This clonotype was detected ten times or more. The chain carries TRBV27 and TRBJ1-1; 7 bases are a match to TRBD1. Germline V gene data show CDR1 as MNHEY and CDR2 as SMNVEV (reference sequence). J gave up 5 bases and V 6 bases, and 6 bases lay outside the gene matches. This CDR3 region has 13 residues. The CDR3 nucleotides read TGTGCCAGCAGAATGACAGGGATGACTGAAGCTTTCTTT. Protein product: CASRMTGMTEAFF.

The sample holds many counts of this clonotype. The chain carries TRBV28 and TRBJ2-2; 14 nucleotides line up with TRBD2. CDR1 and CDR2 (germline): MDHEN, SYDVKM. CDR3 length equals 21 residues. V lost 4 bases and J lost 0; bases outside the gene matches: 13. The CDR3 DNA follows: TGTGCCAGCAGTTCGCAAATGAGGACTAGCGGGAGGATTACGAACACCGGGGAGCTGTTTTTT. The encoded protein is CASSSQMRTSGRITNTGELFF.

This clonotype is a singleton in its sample. The chain uses TRBV30 and TRBJ1-1; D perhaps matches TRBD1 (5 bases). The length of the CDR3 is 12 residues. The V gene's germline CDR1 is GTSNPN and CDR2 SVGIG (reference sequence). The V gene lost 4 bases and the J gene lost 0 bases, with 6 bases spanning the gap. The CDR3 is CAWTGMNTEAFF. In nucleotides, the CDR3 is TGTGCCTGGACAGGGATGAACACTGAAGCTTTCTTT.

This clonotype appeared many times. The J gene is TRBJ2-5, the V gene TRBV6-5, with 11 bases lining up with TRBD2. J lost 5 bases, V lost 1 base, and 9 bases had no gene match. Per germline, CDR1 MNHEY and CDR2 SVGAGI. The CDR3 length is 17 residues. The CDR3 DNA is TGTGCCAGCAGTTACTTATTTACTAGCGGGAGTATGGAGACCCAGTACTTC. Amino acids: CASSYLFTSGSMETQYF.

This clonotype has a count of ten or more. This sequence joins TRBV3-1 and TRBJ2-7; D is uncertain. Germline V gene lookup returns CDR1 LGHDT and CDR2 YNNKEL (reference sequence). Trimming took off 1 base at V and 1 base at J, with 11 bases between the two ends. The CDR3 totals 15 residues. The CDR3, as DNA: TGTGCCAGCAGCCAAGGGGTTGAACAGTCCTACGAGCAGTACTTC. Amino acids: CASSQGVEQSYEQYF.

The chain is built from TRBV18 and TRBJ2-1; no firm D call. The germline V gene has CDR1 KGHSH and CDR2 LQKENI. The germline V and J ends were trimmed by 6 bases and 0 bases, with 15 bases remaining between them. The CDR3 runs to 16 residues. The CDR3 is CASSLDSLSSYNEQFF. DNA of the CDR3: TGTGCCAGCTCGCTCGACTCCCTAAGCTCCTACAATGAGCAGTTCTTC.

Only a few counts were recorded for this clonotype. This chain uses TRBV15 with TRBJ2-2, with 12 bases identical to TRBD2. With 0 bases clipped from V and 8 bases from J, the junction kept 10 bases outside the gene matches. CDR1 is LNHNV, CDR2 YYDKDF, per germline (reference sequence). CDR3 length: 18 residues. CDR3 amino acids: CATSRDIRLAGESGELFF. The CDR3 coding sequence is TGTGCCACCAGCAGAGATATTAGACTAGCGGGAGAATCTGGGGAGCTGTTTTTT.

This clonotype was seen ten or more times. J is TRBJ2-7 and V is TRBV15; D tentatively reads TRBD1 or TRBD2 (5 bases each). The length of the CDR3 is 13 residues. Germline CDR1 and CDR2: LNHNV and YYDKDF (reference sequence). Trimming shortened V by 5 bases and J by 5 bases, and 13 bases separated the two germline ends. CDR3 sequence (DNA): TGTGCCACCAGCGGGGACCCCTTCGACGAGCAGTACTTC. Translated, it gives CATSGDPFDEQYF.

This chain uses TRBV5-1 with TRBJ1-5; TRBD1 agrees at 7 bases. The V gene end was trimmed by 3 bases and the J gene end by 4 bases; junction bases not matched to a gene: 7. Germline V gene sequence: CDR1 SGHRS, CDR2 YFSETQ. The CDR3 covers 15 residues. The CDR3 is CASSYGTAANQPQHF. Here the CDR3 DNA reads TGCGCCAGCAGCTACGGGACAGCGGCAAATCAGCCCCAGCATTTT. The complete variable domain, with remaining parts taken from reference TRBV5-1 and TRBJ1-5, reads KAGVTQTPRYLIKTRGQQVTLSCSPISGHRSVSWYQQTPGQGLQFLFEYFSETQRNKGNFPGRFSGRQFSNSRSEMNVSTLELGDSALYLCASSYGTAANQPQHFGDGTRLSIL.

V and J are TRBV19 and TRBJ2-2; D unresolved. The V and J ends lost 7 bases and 0 bases respectively, with 15 bases between them. The CDR3 spans 16 residues. Germline CDR1 LNHDA, CDR2 SQIVND (reference sequence). CDR3 bases: TGTGCCAGTATTCGGTCGGCCCTCGCGAACACCGGGGAGCTGTTTTTT. Protein: CASIRSALANTGELFF.